This T cell receptor beta chain was sequenced during a study of shared clonotypes between healthy human individuals. Concerning this clone itself: Its antigen is still unknown. Other DNA sequences from this sample encode an identical CDR3 as well.

Study results and caveats: Naive CD4 clonotypes overlapped across a few donors at roughly 5%.

The V and J ends lost 0 bases and 0 bases, in that order; junction bases with no gene match: 3. Germline values: CDR1 SGHKS, CDR2 YYEKEE (reference sequence). This CDR3 comprises 16 residues. Sequenced by immunoSEQ multiplex PCR; TCRdb stores in-frame clones only, minus some. The sample has some 1.4 million clones, about 96% seen once. The chain combines TRBV5-5 with TRBJ2-1; 7 bases fit TRBD1. The sample consisted of naive CD4+ T cells sorted from blood. The subset: CD45RA+ positively selected. The TCR originated in a man aged 25-45 years in good health. In DNA form, the CDR3 reads TGTGCCAGCAGCTTGGGAGGGGGCAGCTCCTACAATGAGCAGTTCTTC. Its protein is CASSLGGGSSYNEQFF.